Included here is one T cell receptor beta chain sequence, with context. The table came from immunoSEQ multiplex PCR; TCRdb's copy has only in-frame clones and leaves some out. Among about 220,000 clones listed, 70% to 85% were seen once. The entry originates in a study of blood T cell repertoires in COVID-19. Across the study: From the United States, Italy and Spain came samples of acute and convalescent COVID-19.

The germline CDR1 and CDR2 sequences are SGHRS and YFSETQ. CDR3 size: 15 residues. Trimming pared 0 bases from V and 3 bases from J, leaving 9 bases between. The rearrangement uses TRBV5-1 and TRBJ1-4; D not resolved. This clonotype originated in a woman in her thirties or forties with acute COVID-19. The sample consisted of PBMCs or T cells enriched from blood (not recorded which). CDR3 sequence (DNA): TGCGCCAGCAGCTTGGCCGGCGGGGCTAATGAAAAACTGTTTTTT. This translates into CASSLAGGANEKLFF. The complete variable domain, with remaining parts taken from reference TRBV5-1 and TRBJ1-4, reads KAGVTQTPRYLIKTRGQQVTLSCSPISGHRSVSWYQQTPGQGLQFLFEYFSETQRNKGNFPGRFSGRQFSNSRSEMNVSTLELGDSALYLCASSLAGGANEKLFFGSGTQLSVL.